This T cell receptor (beta chain) was profiled in a study of blood T cell repertoires in COVID-19. Study information: The samples span acute and convalescent COVID-19 from the United States, Italy and Spain. Sample material is recorded as cDNA or gDNA derived from T cells, B-cell-depleted T cells, or PBMCs.

The length of the CDR3 is 13 residues. V dropped 0 bases and J dropped 12 bases, with 14 bases sitting between them. Germline V gene data show CDR1 as MNHEY and CDR2 as SVGEGT. Authors' methods: Amplification from reference gene primers served as the basis for estimated nucleated cell counts. Produced via immunoSEQ multiplex PCR; TCRdb's table is partial and in-frame only. The V and J calls and clone size were taken over from that table, and D and trimming were inferred from the DNA. This table has under 250,000 clones, roughly nine tenths appearing once. Clinical history as reported by participants underpinned cohort assignment.

The chain employs TRBV6-2 or TRBV6-3 and TRBJ1-1; D ambiguous. The TCR sequence derives from a woman younger than 30 in a cohort exposed to, infected with or recovered from COVID-19 (not recorded which). The sample taken for sequencing was PBMCs or T cells enriched from blood (not recorded which). CDR3 DNA: TGTGCCAGCAGTTACTCTCCGGTACAGAAGACTTTCTTT. Its protein is CASSYSPVQKTFF.